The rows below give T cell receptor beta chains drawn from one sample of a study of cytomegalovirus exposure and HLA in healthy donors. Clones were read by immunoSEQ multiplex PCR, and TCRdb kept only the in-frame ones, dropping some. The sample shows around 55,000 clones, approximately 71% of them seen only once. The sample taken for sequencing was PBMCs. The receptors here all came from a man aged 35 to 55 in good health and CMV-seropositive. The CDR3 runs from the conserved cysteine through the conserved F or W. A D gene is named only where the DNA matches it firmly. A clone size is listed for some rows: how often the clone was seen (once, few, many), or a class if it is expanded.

CDR3 protein: CASSQGQGENTEAFF
CDR3 DNA: TGTGCCAGCAGCCAGGGACAGGGGGAGAACACTGAAGCTTTCTTT
J gene: TRBJ1-1
clone size: -
V gene: TRBV4-2
D gene: TRBD1

CDR3 protein: CASRRGQGSTEAFF
CDR3 DNA: TGTGCCAGTAGGAGAGGACAGGGGAGCACTGAAGCTTTCTTT
J gene: TRBJ1-1
clone size: -
V gene: TRBV6-1
D gene: TRBD1

CDR3 protein: CASGWRETQYF
CDR3 DNA: TGTGCCAGCGGTTGGAGAGAGACCCAGTACTTC
J gene: TRBJ2-5
clone size: -
V gene: TRBV7-9
D gene: -

CDR3 protein: CASSPSTAGIYNEQFF
CDR3 DNA: TGTGCCAGCAGCCCGTCAACGGCGGGGATATACAATGAGCAGTTCTTC
J gene: TRBJ2-1
clone size: once
V gene: TRBV5-4
D gene: -

CDR3 protein: CASSGRGDTEAFF
CDR3 DNA: TGTGCCAGCTCAGGCAGGGGGGACACTGAAGCTTTCTTT
J gene: TRBJ1-1
clone size: -
V gene: TRBV18
D gene: TRBD1

CDR3 protein: CALEERRNTGELFF
CDR3 DNA: TGTGCCCTCGAGGAACGGAGGAACACCGGGGAGCTGTTTTTT
J gene: TRBJ2-2
clone size: -
V gene: TRBV7-2
D gene: -

CDR3 protein: CASSLIRGSLSYNSPLHF
CDR3 DNA: TGTGCCAGCAGCTTGATCAGGGGCTCACTCTCCTATAATTCACCCCTCCACTTT
J gene: TRBJ1-6
clone size: -
V gene: TRBV7-9
D gene: -

CDR3 protein: CASSQEDRGLYTF
CDR3 DNA: TGTGCCAGCAGCCAAGAAGACAGGGGGCTCTACACCTTC
J gene: TRBJ1-2
clone size: -
V gene: TRBV14
D gene: TRBD1

CDR3 protein: CASSDLQADTQYF
CDR3 DNA: TGTGCCAGCAGTGACTTACAGGCCGATACGCAGTATTTT
J gene: TRBJ2-3
clone size: -
V gene: TRBV6-4
D gene: -

CDR3 protein: CASSLEGQGSDEQFF
CDR3 DNA: TGTGCCAGCAGCTTAGAGGGACAGGGGTCCGATGAGCAGTTCTTC
J gene: TRBJ2-1
clone size: -
V gene: TRBV7-9
D gene: TRBD1

CDR3 protein: CASSEAGGAEGGNQPQHF
CDR3 DNA: TGTGCCAGCAGTGAAGCGGGCGGGGCAGAGGGAGGCAATCAGCCCCAGCATTTT
J gene: TRBJ1-5
clone size: few
V gene: TRBV6-1
D gene: -

CDR3 protein: CASSQGRLAYEQYF
CDR3 DNA: TGTGCCAGCAGCCAAGGGCGGCTAGCCTACGAGCAGTACTTC
J gene: TRBJ2-7
clone size: -
V gene: TRBV14
D gene: -

CDR3 protein: CASSESGLPYGYTF
CDR3 DNA: TGCGCCAGCAGTGAGTCGGGGCTACCCTATGGCTACACCTTC
J gene: TRBJ1-2
clone size: -
V gene: TRBV10-1
D gene: -

CDR3 protein: CASSLEQGAGYGYTF
CDR3 DNA: TGTGCCAGCAGCTTGGAGCAGGGGGCAGGGTATGGCTACACCTTC
J gene: TRBJ1-2
clone size: -
V gene: TRBV5-6
D gene: TRBD1

CDR3 protein: CASLWGQALNTEAFF
CDR3 DNA: TGTGCCAGCCTCTGGGGGCAGGCCCTGAACACTGAAGCTTTCTTT
J gene: TRBJ1-1
clone size: few
V gene: TRBV2
D gene: -

CDR3 protein: CASSYGAGAGANVLTF
CDR3 DNA: TGTGCCAGCAGTTACGGGGCAGGGGCTGGGGCCAACGTCCTGACTTTC
J gene: TRBJ2-6
clone size: -
V gene: TRBV6-5
D gene: -

CDR3 protein: CASSLTDQETQYF
CDR3 DNA: TGTGCCAGCAGCCTGACTGATCAAGAGACCCAGTACTTC
J gene: TRBJ2-5
clone size: -
V gene: TRBV6-5
D gene: -

CDR3 protein: CSVPGSTEAFF
CDR3 DNA: TGCAGCGTTCCAGGGTCCACTGAAGCTTTCTTT
J gene: TRBJ1-1
clone size: few
V gene: TRBV29-1
D gene: -

CDR3 protein: CASSNRVIDTEAFF
CDR3 DNA: TGTGCCAGCTCAAACAGGGTTATCGACACTGAAGCTTTCTTT
J gene: TRBJ1-1
clone size: -
V gene: TRBV27
D gene: -

CDR3 protein: CASSFTGNTEAFF
CDR3 DNA: TGCGCCAGCAGCTTCACAGGTAACACTGAAGCTTTCTTT
J gene: TRBJ1-1
clone size: -
V gene: TRBV5-1
D gene: -

CDR3 protein: CASSSRTGERNQPQHF
CDR3 DNA: TGTGCCAGCAGTTCCCGGACAGGGGAGCGCAATCAGCCCCAGCATTTT
J gene: TRBJ1-5
clone size: -
V gene: TRBV6-5
D gene: TRBD1

CDR3 protein: CATGQSNQPQHF
CDR3 DNA: TGTGCCACGGGACAGAGCAATCAGCCCCAGCATTTT
J gene: TRBJ1-5
clone size: -
V gene: TRBV7-2
D gene: TRBD1

CDR3 protein: CASSYGGAATDTQYF
CDR3 DNA: TGTGCCAGCAGCTACGGGGGGGCCGCCACAGATACGCAGTATTTT
J gene: TRBJ2-3
clone size: -
V gene: TRBV9
D gene: TRBD2

CDR3 protein: CAWSPSGGAVNEQFF
CDR3 DNA: TGTGCCTGGAGTCCTAGCGGGGGGGCTGTTAATGAGCAGTTCTTC
J gene: TRBJ2-1
clone size: few
V gene: TRBV30
D gene: TRBD2

CDR3 protein: CASSLNSGGLVGELFF
CDR3 DNA: TGTGCCAGCAGCTTAAACAGCGGGGGGCTCGTTGGGGAGCTGTTTTTT
J gene: TRBJ2-2
clone size: -
V gene: TRBV7-2
D gene: TRBD2

CDR3 protein: CASSLSVNTEAFF
CDR3 DNA: TGCGCCAGCAGCTTGTCGGTTAACACTGAAGCTTTCTTT
J gene: TRBJ1-1
clone size: -
V gene: TRBV5-1
D gene: -

CDR3 protein: CASSHRQAGGGANVLTF
CDR3 DNA: TGCGCCAGCAGCCACAGACAGGCCGGAGGAGGGGCCAACGTCCTGACTTTC
J gene: TRBJ2-6
clone size: -
V gene: TRBV4-1
D gene: -

CDR3 protein: CASTHYGGEEEQYF
CDR3 DNA: TGTGCCTCTACCCATTACGGGGGGGAAGAGGAGCAGTACTTC
J gene: TRBJ2-7
clone size: -
V gene: TRBV10-3
D gene: TRBD2

CDR3 protein: CASSLRKRGDNTEAFF
CDR3 DNA: TGTGCCAGCAGCCTCCGGAAAAGGGGCGACAACACTGAAGCTTTCTTT
J gene: TRBJ1-1
clone size: few
V gene: TRBV7-9
D gene: -

CDR3 protein: CASQERRTGGEQFF
CDR3 DNA: TGTGCCAGCCAAGAGCGCCGTACGGGGGGTGAGCAGTTCTTC
J gene: TRBJ2-1
clone size: -
V gene: TRBV7-2
D gene: TRBD2

CDR3 protein: CASSYRVPDGDSPLHF
CDR3 DNA: TGTGCCAGCAGTTACAGGGTGCCGGACGGGGATTCACCCCTCCACTTT
J gene: TRBJ1-6
clone size: -
V gene: TRBV6-5
D gene: -

CDR3 protein: CASSGGGLAVEYEQYF
CDR3 DNA: TGTGCCAGCAGCGGAGGAGGGTTAGCAGTAGAATACGAGCAGTACTTC
J gene: TRBJ2-7
clone size: once
V gene: TRBV9
D gene: -

CDR3 protein: CASINKAGKHGYTF
CDR3 DNA: TGTGCCAGCATTAATAAGGCAGGGAAGCATGGCTACACCTTC
J gene: TRBJ1-2
clone size: -
V gene: TRBV7-2
D gene: -

CDR3 protein: CASSPSASYEQYF
CDR3 DNA: TGTGCCAGCAGCCCCAGTGCCTCCTACGAGCAGTACTTC
J gene: TRBJ2-7
clone size: once
V gene: TRBV7-9
D gene: -

CDR3 protein: CASSPLDRPNYGYTF
CDR3 DNA: TGTGCCAGCAGCCCCTTGGACAGACCTAACTATGGCTACACCTTC
J gene: TRBJ1-2
clone size: -
V gene: TRBV7-9
D gene: -

CDR3 protein: CASSSFLESRNTDTQYF
CDR3 DNA: TGTGCCAGCAGTTCCTTTTTGGAGTCGAGAAACACAGATACGCAGTATTTT
J gene: TRBJ2-3
clone size: -
V gene: TRBV28
D gene: -

CDR3 protein: CASSSSGLITDTQYF
CDR3 DNA: TGTGCCAGCAGCTCCTCGGGACTAATCACAGATACGCAGTATTTT
J gene: TRBJ2-3
clone size: few
V gene: TRBV5-4
D gene: TRBD2

CDR3 protein: CASRPGVTTKNIQYF
CDR3 DNA: TGTGCCAGCAGGCCGGGGGTGACGACCAAAAACATTCAGTACTTC
J gene: TRBJ2-4
clone size: -
V gene: TRBV7-9
D gene: -

CDR3 protein: CASSLEVGLPGAEAFF
CDR3 DNA: TGCGCCAGCAGCTTGGAGGTAGGTTTACCCGGGGCTGAAGCTTTCTTT
J gene: TRBJ1-1
clone size: -
V gene: TRBV5-1
D gene: -

CDR3 protein: CASISLTGYGYTF
CDR3 DNA: TGTGCCAGTATTTCTCTGACAGGGTATGGCTACACCTTC
J gene: TRBJ1-2
clone size: few
V gene: TRBV19
D gene: TRBD1

CDR3 protein: CASSLSGGGTEAFF
CDR3 DNA: TGTGCCAGCAGCTTATCCGGGGGAGGAACTGAAGCTTTCTTT
J gene: TRBJ1-1
clone size: -
V gene: TRBV7-3
D gene: -

CDR3 protein: CATTERGRQETQYF
CDR3 DNA: TGTGCCACCACAGAGCGGGGCCGCCAAGAGACCCAGTACTTC
J gene: TRBJ2-5
clone size: -
V gene: TRBV6-1
D gene: TRBD2

CDR3 protein: CASSFLIDEQFF
CDR3 DNA: TGTGCCAGCAGCTTTCTTATCGATGAGCAGTTCTTC
J gene: TRBJ2-1
clone size: once
V gene: TRBV7-2
D gene: -

CDR3 protein: CASRKRQGSKYF
CDR3 DNA: TGTGCCAGCAGGAAAAGACAGGGGTCGAAGTACTTC
J gene: TRBJ2-4
clone size: few
V gene: TRBV5-6
D gene: TRBD1

CDR3 protein: CASSIDQGAFPEAFF
CDR3 DNA: TGTGCCAGTAGTATAGATCAGGGGGCTTTTCCTGAAGCTTTCTTT
J gene: TRBJ1-1
clone size: -
V gene: TRBV19
D gene: TRBD1

CDR3 protein: CASSLEAGNTGELFF
CDR3 DNA: TGCGCCAGCAGCTTGGAGGCAGGGAACACCGGGGAGCTGTTTTTT
J gene: TRBJ2-2
clone size: once
V gene: TRBV5-1
D gene: -

CDR3 protein: CASSVALGGSAEAFF
CDR3 DNA: TGTGCCAGCAGCGTAGCTCTAGGGGGTAGCGCTGAAGCTTTCTTT
J gene: TRBJ1-1
clone size: -
V gene: TRBV9
D gene: -

CDR3 protein: CASSLESDRDEAFF
CDR3 DNA: TGTGCCAGCAGTTTAGAATCTGACAGGGATGAAGCTTTCTTT
J gene: TRBJ1-1
clone size: -
V gene: TRBV27
D gene: TRBD1

CDR3 protein: CASSQWSGTGANVLTF
CDR3 DNA: TGTGCCAGCAGCCAATGGTCAGGGACTGGGGCCAACGTCCTGACTTTC
J gene: TRBJ2-6
clone size: once
V gene: TRBV7-3
D gene: -

CDR3 protein: CASGLLLDRKYSNQPQHF
CDR3 DNA: TGTGCTAGTGGTTTGCTATTGGACAGAAAGTATAGCAATCAGCCCCAGCATTTT
J gene: TRBJ1-5
clone size: -
V gene: TRBV12-5
D gene: -

CDR3 protein: CASSWTSGGSTDTQYF
CDR3 DNA: TGTGCCAGCAGCTGGACTAGCGGGGGTAGCACAGATACGCAGTATTTT
J gene: TRBJ2-3
clone size: -
V gene: TRBV13
D gene: TRBD2